This TCR beta chain was obtained from a study of siplizumab effects on memory and regulatory T cells (dated by TCRdb to the late 2010s). The study in broad terms: The study examined how the anti-CD2 antibody siplizumab affects alloreactive T-cell subsets in allogeneic mixed lymphocyte reactions built from human PBMCs. General study outcomes and caveats: Siplizumab significantly reduced the cumulative frequency of alloreactive sequences traceable to unstimulated CD4+ memory T cells. Whether proliferating Tregs from siplizumab cultures actually had suppressive function was not functionally confirmed. Greater diversity appeared to be present in unstimulated naive T cells than in memory T cells, and a substantial contribution to the alloresponse seemed to be made by naive cells. A naive or memory phenotype could not be assigned to roughly 75-96% of proliferating CD4+ or CD8+ clones. Because sequences at frequencies below about 10^-5 were poorly captured, only a minor fraction of alloreactive clones could be mapped back to unstimulated subsets. Among mappable alloreactive CD4+ clones, an average Treg-derived fraction of almost 70% was observed with siplizumab, compared with roughly 27% in control reactions.

The library relied on the immunoSEQ multiplex PCR assay. Roughly 10^5 TCR templates per sample were assayed on the deep sequencing platform. Genomic DNA extracted from sorted T cells was the material used for TCRbeta CDR3 sequencing. On the authors' methods: The R programming language was used for the clonal analysis of the TCRbeta CDR3 data. Alloreactive CD4+ and CD8+ clones were identified by comparing unstimulated samples to CFSE-low samples taken after the reaction. Regulatory or non-regulatory origin of alloreactive CD4+ clones was assigned by matching sequences to the sorted unstimulated Treg and non-Treg repertoires. This immuneACCESS table, as held by TCRdb, lists in-frame sequences with V and J called but not all clones. Of the missing ones, under half trace to an unresolved V gene in checked studies; the others have no known cause. That table supplies the V and J calls and clone size; D and trimming were determined from the DNA. A total of about 100,000 clones appear in this sample, 85% to 95% of them only once. In total, the top ten clones hold roughly 1.3% of the sample.

About this clone: The antigen it binds to is not known. Base qualities are not at hand, and no much larger clone is one base apart.

CDR1 and CDR2 are read off the germline V gene as KGHSH and LQKENI. The germline V and J ends show losses of 3 bases and 3 bases respectively, and no gene match explains 8 bases of the junction. The CDR3, cysteine through phenylalanine, is 16 amino acids long. Solely the CDR3 DNA is kept, with 48 bases framed from the first base. Sorted unstimulated T cells and proliferating T cells recovered from mixed lymphocyte reactions underwent TCRbeta CDR3 sequencing. Fresh whole blood from some ten HLA-typed healthy donors was used as the source from which PBMCs were isolated. Unstimulated CD4+ non-regulatory T cells were FACS-sorted to map the origin of alloreactive clones.

The rearrangement joined TRBV18 to TRBJ2-3, with TRBD1 matching 8 junction bases. The TCR comes from a human donor in good health. The sequenced sample was non-Treg CD4+ T cells sorted from blood. What this sample's cell subset or site label stands for: FACS-sorted unstimulated CD4+ non-regulatory T cells. CDR3 region: CASSPIGTGQTDTQYF. The DNA sequence follows: TGTGCCAGCTCACCCATCGGGACAGGACAAACAGATACGCAGTATTTT.